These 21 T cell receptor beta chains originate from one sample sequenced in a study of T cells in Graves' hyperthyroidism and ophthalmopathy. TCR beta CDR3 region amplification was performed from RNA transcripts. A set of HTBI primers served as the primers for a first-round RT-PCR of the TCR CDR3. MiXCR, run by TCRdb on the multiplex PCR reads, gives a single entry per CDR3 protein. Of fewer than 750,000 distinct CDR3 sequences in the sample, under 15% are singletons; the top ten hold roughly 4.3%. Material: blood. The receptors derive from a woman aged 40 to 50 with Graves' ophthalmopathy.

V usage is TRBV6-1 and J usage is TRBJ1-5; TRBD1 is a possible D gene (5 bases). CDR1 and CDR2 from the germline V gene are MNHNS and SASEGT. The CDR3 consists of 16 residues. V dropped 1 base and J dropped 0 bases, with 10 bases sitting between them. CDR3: CASSEVWGYSNQPQHF. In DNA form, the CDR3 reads TGTGCCAGCAGTGAAGTTTGGGGGTATAGCAATCAGCCCCAGCATTTT.

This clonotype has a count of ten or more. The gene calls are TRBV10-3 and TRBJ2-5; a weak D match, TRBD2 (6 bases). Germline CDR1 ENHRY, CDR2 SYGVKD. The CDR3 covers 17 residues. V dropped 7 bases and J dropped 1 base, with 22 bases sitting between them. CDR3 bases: TGTGCCATCAACAGCCCGGATAGGGGAGGAACCCAAGAGACCCAGTACTTC. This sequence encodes CAINSPDRGGTQETQYF.

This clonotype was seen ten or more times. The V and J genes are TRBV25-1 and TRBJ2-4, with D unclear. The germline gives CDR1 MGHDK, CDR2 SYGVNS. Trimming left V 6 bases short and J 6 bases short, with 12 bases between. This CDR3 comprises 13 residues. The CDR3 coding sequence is TGTGCCAGCAGCTTCTCTTCCGGAAACATTCAGTACTTC. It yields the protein CASSFSSGNIQYF.

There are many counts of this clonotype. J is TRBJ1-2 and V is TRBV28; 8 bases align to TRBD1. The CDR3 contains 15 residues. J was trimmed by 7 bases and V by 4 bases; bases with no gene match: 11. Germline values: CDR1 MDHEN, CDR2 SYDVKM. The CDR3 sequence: CASSYAGQGQSGYTF. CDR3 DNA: TGTGCCAGCAGTTACGCCGGACAGGGTCAAAGTGGCTACACCTTC.

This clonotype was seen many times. CDR3 sequence reads: CASSLVSSSFYEQYF. CDR3 bases: TGCGCCAGCAGCTTGGTGTCCTCCAGCTTCTACGAGCAGTACTTC. The chain recombines TRBV5-1 with TRBJ2-7; no reliable D call. Germline lookup yields CDR1 SGHRS and CDR2 YFSETQ. The V end was cut by 0 bases, the J end by 3 bases, with 13 bases between. This CDR3 has 15 residues.

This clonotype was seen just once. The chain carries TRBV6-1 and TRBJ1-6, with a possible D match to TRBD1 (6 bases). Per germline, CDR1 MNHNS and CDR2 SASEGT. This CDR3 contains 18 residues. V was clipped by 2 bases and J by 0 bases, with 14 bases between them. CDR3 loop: CASSERGGIGSYNSPLHF. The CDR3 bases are TGTGCCAGCAGTGAACGAGGGGGAATAGGCTCCTATAATTCACCCCTCCACTTT.

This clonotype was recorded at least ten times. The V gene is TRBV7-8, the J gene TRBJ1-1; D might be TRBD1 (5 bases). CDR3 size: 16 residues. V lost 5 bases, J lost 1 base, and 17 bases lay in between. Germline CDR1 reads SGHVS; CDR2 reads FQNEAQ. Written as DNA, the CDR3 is TGTGCCAGCAGCCAGGGACTCGGCAGAAAGAACACTGAAGCTTTCTTT. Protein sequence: CASSQGLGRKNTEAFF.

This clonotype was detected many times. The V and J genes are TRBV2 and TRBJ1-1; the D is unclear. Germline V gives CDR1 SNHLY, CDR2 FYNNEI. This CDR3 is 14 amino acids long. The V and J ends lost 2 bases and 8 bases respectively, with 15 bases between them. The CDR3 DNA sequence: TGTGCCAGCAGTGAATTTTTTCTGGGATTCGAAGCTTTCTTT. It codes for CASSEFFLGFEAFF.

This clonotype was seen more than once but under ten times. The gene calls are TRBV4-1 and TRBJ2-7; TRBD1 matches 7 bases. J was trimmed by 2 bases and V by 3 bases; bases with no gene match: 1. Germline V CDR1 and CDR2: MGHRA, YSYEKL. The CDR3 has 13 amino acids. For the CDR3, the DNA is TGCGCCAGCAGCCACGACAGGGCCTACGAGCAGTACTTC. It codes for CASSHDRAYEQYF.

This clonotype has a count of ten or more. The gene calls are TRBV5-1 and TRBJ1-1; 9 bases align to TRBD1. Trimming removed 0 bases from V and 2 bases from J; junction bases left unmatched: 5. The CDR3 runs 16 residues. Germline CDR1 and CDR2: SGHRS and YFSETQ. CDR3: CASSLGTGEGNTEAFF. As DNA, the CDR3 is TGCGCCAGCAGCTTGGGGACAGGGGAGGGAAACACTGAAGCTTTCTTT.

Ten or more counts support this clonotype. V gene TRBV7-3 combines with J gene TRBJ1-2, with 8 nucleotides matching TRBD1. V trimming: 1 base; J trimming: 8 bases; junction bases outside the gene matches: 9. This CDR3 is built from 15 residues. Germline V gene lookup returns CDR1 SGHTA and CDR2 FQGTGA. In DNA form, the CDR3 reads TGTGCCAGCAGCTTAAAAAGCGAGACAGGGGAAGGCTACACCTTC. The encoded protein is CASSLKSETGEGYTF.

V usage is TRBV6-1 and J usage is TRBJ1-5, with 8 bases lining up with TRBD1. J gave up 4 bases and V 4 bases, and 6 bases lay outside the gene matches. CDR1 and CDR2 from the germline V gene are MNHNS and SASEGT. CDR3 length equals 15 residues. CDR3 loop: CASSGDRGRNQPQHF. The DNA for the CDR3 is TGTGCCAGCAGTGGAGACAGGGGACGAAATCAGCCCCAGCATTTT.

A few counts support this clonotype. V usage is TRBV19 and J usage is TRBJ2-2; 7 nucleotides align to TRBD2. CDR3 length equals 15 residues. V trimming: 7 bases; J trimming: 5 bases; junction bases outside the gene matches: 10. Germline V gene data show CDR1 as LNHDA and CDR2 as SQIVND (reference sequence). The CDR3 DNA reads TGTGCCAGTATCCCGACGGGGGGTCGAACCGGGGAGCTGTTTTTT. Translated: CASIPTGGRTGELFF.

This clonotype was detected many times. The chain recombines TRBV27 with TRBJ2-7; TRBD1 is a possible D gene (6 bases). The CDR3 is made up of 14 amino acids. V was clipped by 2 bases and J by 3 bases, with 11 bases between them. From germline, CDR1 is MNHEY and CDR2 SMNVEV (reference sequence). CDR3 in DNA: TGTGCCAGCAGTTTAGCGGACAGTCTCTACGAGCAGTACTTC. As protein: CASSLADSLYEQYF.

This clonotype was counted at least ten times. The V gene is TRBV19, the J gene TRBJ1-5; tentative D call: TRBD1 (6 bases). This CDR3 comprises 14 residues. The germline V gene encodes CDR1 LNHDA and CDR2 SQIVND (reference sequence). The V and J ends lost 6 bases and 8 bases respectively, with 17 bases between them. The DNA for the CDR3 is TGTGCCAGTAGACCGACAGGCGGCGGCGAGCCCCAGCATTTT. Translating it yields CASRPTGGGEPQHF.

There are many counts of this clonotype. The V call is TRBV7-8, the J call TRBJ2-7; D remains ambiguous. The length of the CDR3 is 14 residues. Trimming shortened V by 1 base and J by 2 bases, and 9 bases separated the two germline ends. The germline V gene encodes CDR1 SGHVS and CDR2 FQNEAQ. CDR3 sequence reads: CASSLEATTYEQYF. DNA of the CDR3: TGTGCCAGCAGCTTAGAGGCTACTACCTACGAGCAGTACTTC.

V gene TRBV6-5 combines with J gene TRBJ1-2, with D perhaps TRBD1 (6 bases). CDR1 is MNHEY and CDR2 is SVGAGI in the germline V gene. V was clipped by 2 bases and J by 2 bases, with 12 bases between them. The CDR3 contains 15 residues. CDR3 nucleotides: TGTGCCAGCAGTTACCAGACAGGCGGGAACTATGGCTACACCTTC. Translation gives CASSYQTGGNYGYTF.

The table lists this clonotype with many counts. This CDR3 reads CASSPAPRDQETQYF. Written as DNA, the CDR3 is TGTGCCAGCAGCCCCGCCCCCCGGGACCAAGAGACCCAGTACTTC. This rearrangement joins TRBV7-8 to TRBJ2-5, with unresolved D. This CDR3 contains 15 residues. From germline, CDR1 is SGHVS and CDR2 FQNEAQ. V dropped 5 bases and J dropped 0 bases, with 13 bases sitting between them.

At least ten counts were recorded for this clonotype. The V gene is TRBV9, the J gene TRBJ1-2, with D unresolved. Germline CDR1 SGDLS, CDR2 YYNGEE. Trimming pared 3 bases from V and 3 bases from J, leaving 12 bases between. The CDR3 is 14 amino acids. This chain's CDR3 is CASSEYRNDYGYTF. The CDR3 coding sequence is TGTGCCAGCAGCGAGTATCGCAACGACTATGGCTACACCTTC.

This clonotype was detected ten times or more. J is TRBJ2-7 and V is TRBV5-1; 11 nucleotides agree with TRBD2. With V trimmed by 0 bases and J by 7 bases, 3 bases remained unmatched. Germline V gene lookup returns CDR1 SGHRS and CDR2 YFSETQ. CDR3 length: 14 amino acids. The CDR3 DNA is TGCGCCAGCAGCTTGGGGACTAGCGGGTGGGAGCAGTACTTC. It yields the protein CASSLGTSGWEQYF.

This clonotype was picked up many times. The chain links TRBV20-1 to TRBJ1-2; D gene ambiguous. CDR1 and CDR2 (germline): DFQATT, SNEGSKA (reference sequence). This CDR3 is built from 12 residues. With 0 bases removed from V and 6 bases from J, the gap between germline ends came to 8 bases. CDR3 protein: CSARDGFHGYTF. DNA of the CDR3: TGCAGTGCTAGAGACGGTTTTCATGGCTACACCTTC.